The present TCR beta chain was sequenced within a study of shared clonotypes between healthy human individuals. Assay: immunoSEQ multiplex PCR; the TCRdb copy retains only in-frame clones and omits some. The repertoire has over a million clones, around 97% of them found once; the top ten carry 1.2%. V shed 3 bases and J shed 3 bases, with 16 bases lying between them. This CDR3 comprises 15 residues. Germline V CDR1 and CDR2: SGHNT, YYREEE (reference sequence). Input material: naive CD4+ T cells sorted from blood. Stated subset: CD45RA+ positively selected. The gene calls are TRBV5-4 and TRBJ2-7; tentatively, D is TRBD2 (6 bases). The receptor was derived from a man aged 25-45 years in good health. CDR3 protein: CASSYGGRRNYEQYF. In nucleotides, the CDR3 is TGTGCCAGCAGCTACGGAGGGAGGAGAAACTACGAGCAGTACTTC.